Below, 20 T cell receptor beta chains from the same sample are listed, as sequenced in a study of shared clonotypes between healthy human individuals. TCRdb keeps only in-frame clones here, not all; method: immunoSEQ multiplex PCR. The table shows more than 2 million clones, with approximately 96% occurring only once. Sequencing was performed on naive CD4+ T cells sorted from blood. This sample's subset: CD45RA+ positively selected. The origin of the receptors is a man younger than 35 in good health.

The rearrangement links TRBV29-1 to TRBJ2-3; a possible D gene is TRBD2 (7 bases). From germline, CDR1 is SQVTM and CDR2 ANQGSEA. The CDR3 spans 13 residues. V was shortened by 7 bases and J by 2 bases, with 13 bases between the two germline ends. The CDR3 nucleotides read TGCAGCGAAAGTGGGGGGGCCACAGATACGCAGTATTTT. This codes for CSESGGATDTQYF.

The genes are TRBV2 and TRBJ1-5; D possibly corresponds to TRBD1 (5 bases). V was pared by 7 bases and J by 7 bases, with 20 bases between. In germline, CDR1 is SNHLY, CDR2 FYNNEI. The CDR3 is made up of 15 amino acids. The CDR3 nucleotides read TGTGCCAGCAAGGACAAGGGGCATCTAGCCCAGCCCCAGCATTTT. Encoded protein: CASKDKGHLAQPQHF.

J is TRBJ1-2 and V is TRBV2; D is undetermined. The V end lost 7 bases, the J end lost 7 bases, and 16 bases lay between the germline ends. There are 13 residues in the CDR3. The germline gives CDR1 SNHLY, CDR2 FYNNEI. CDR3: CASTDLEALGYTF. In DNA, the CDR3 is TGTGCCAGCACGGACCTTGAGGCTCTTGGCTACACCTTC.

CDR3 nucleotide sequence: TGTGCCAGCAGCTTGGAAACAGGTTTAAGCTATGGCTACACCTTC. Translating it yields CASSLETGLSYGYTF. This sequence joins TRBV5-6 and TRBJ1-2, with D maybe TRBD1 (5 bases). V dropped 0 bases and J dropped 4 bases, with 13 bases sitting between them. Per the germline V gene, CDR1 is SGHDT and CDR2 is YYEEEE. This CDR3 has 15 amino acids.

The rearrangement links TRBV2 to TRBJ1-5; D is perhaps TRBD1 (5 bases). The CDR3 runs 13 residues. Trimming removed 5 bases at V and 9 bases at J, with 14 bases between. Germline assignment: CDR1 SNHLY and CDR2 FYNNEI. In nucleotides, the CDR3 is TGTGCCAGCAGTACAGGTTTACGGTTGCCCCAGCATTTT. It encodes CASSTGLRLPQHF.

The chain combines TRBV6-5 with TRBJ1-3; no clear D. This CDR3 region has 14 residues. CDR1 and CDR2 from the germline V gene are MNHEY and SVGAGI. V lost 2 bases, J lost 5 bases, and 10 bases lay in between. CDR3 loop: CASSYDPARNTIYF. CDR3 nucleotide sequence: TGTGCCAGCAGTTACGACCCAGCGAGAAACACCATATATTTT.

About this clone: Different DNA sequences within this sample yield the same CDR3. The chain has TRBV5-4 and TRBJ1-1, with D possibly matching TRBD1 (5 bases). V lost 0 bases and J 1 base, leaving 10 bases between the germline ends. Germline CDR1 and CDR2: SGHNT and YYREEE (reference sequence). This CDR3 is built from 15 residues. The CDR3 sequence: CASSLAGLGNTEAFF. The CDR3 nucleotides read TGTGCCAGCAGCTTGGCGGGGCTCGGGAACACTGAAGCTTTCTTT.

This clone came up once. V gene TRBV2 combines with J gene TRBJ1-4, with TRBD1 identical over 10 bases. The CDR3 is 16 residues long. Germline CDR1 SNHLY, CDR2 FYNNEI. V was clipped by 6 bases and J by 8 bases; unmatched bases: 12. The DNA for the CDR3 is TGTGCCAGCAGGGGCCGGACAGGGGGGATAAGCGAAAAACTGTTTTTT. It encodes CASRGRTGGISEKLFF. Full variable domain (remainder filled in from reference TRBV2 and TRBJ1-4): EPEVTQTPSHQVTQMGQEVILRCVPISNHLYFYWYRQILGQKVEFLVSFYNNEISEKSEIFDDQFSVERPDGSNFTLKIRSTKLEDSAMYFCASRGRTGGISEKLFFGSGTQLSVL.

This clone was detected once. The chain carries TRBV5-1 and TRBJ1-2, with a weak D call TRBD1 (6 bases). Germline V gives CDR1 SGHRS, CDR2 YFSETQ. V lost 4 bases and J lost 6, with 13 bases in between. The CDR3 has 13 amino acids. The CDR3 loop is CASSRGGADGYTF. The CDR3 coding sequence is TGCGCCAGCAGCCGCGGGGGGGCGGATGGCTACACCTTC.

This chain connects TRBV6-1 to TRBJ2-7, with D maybe TRBD2 (5 bases). The CDR3 consists of 14 residues. V was trimmed by 1 base and J by 3 bases, leaving 10 bases between them. From germline, CDR1 is MNHNS and CDR2 SASEGT. The CDR3, as DNA: TGTGCCAGCAGTGAAGTCCACCGGGACTACGAGCAGTACTTC. This sequence encodes CASSEVHRDYEQYF.

This chain links TRBV6-1 with TRBJ1-2; no clear D gene. The germline gives CDR1 MNHNS, CDR2 SASEGT. Trimming removed 4 bases at V and 0 bases at J, with 6 bases between. This CDR3 comprises 13 residues. The CDR3 loop is CASSASPNYGYTF. CDR3 in DNA: TGTGCCAGCAGTGCCAGTCCTAACTATGGCTACACCTTC.

V is TRBV6-5 and J is TRBJ1-4; 8 positions agree with TRBD1. The CDR3 loop spans 14 amino acids. Germline CDR1 reads MNHEY; CDR2 reads SVGAGI. After removal of 2 bases from V and 4 bases from J, the junction contained 0 bases not matched to a gene. The CDR3 loop reads CASSYGQGNEKLFF. The CDR3 bases are TGTGCCAGCAGTTACGGACAGGGTAATGAAAAACTGTTTTTT.

The chain has TRBV10-3 and TRBJ1-2, with 11 bases aligning to TRBD1. The CDR3 covers 14 residues. Germline lookup yields CDR1 ENHRY and CDR2 SYGVKD. V shed 7 bases, J shed 3 bases, and the junction held 4 bases outside the gene matches. The CDR3 sequence: CAITGQGADYGYTF. The CDR3 nucleotides are TGTGCCATCACCGGACAGGGGGCGGACTATGGCTACACCTTC.

Concerning this clone: Different DNA sequences within this sample yield the same CDR3. The chain joins TRBV5-1 to TRBJ1-1, with 8 bases lining up with TRBD1. The junction had 5 bases not matched to a gene; V was cut back by 3 bases and J by 4 bases. This CDR3 comprises 14 residues. CDR1 is SGHRS and CDR2 is YFSETQ in the germline V gene. As DNA, the CDR3 is TGCGCCAGCAGCTCGGACAGGGTGGGCACTGAAGCTTTCTTT. As protein: CASSSDRVGTEAFF.

In nucleotides, the CDR3 is TGCGGAATCCGATGGCTTCAGACCGGGGAGCTGTTTTTT. This sequence encodes CGIRWLQTGELFF. The chain employs TRBV29-1 and TRBJ2-2; D not resolved. Germline values: CDR1 SQVTM, CDR2 ANQGSEA. The CDR3 spans 13 residues.

The chain is built from TRBV6-5 and TRBJ1-3; D perhaps matches TRBD1 (6 bases). The CDR3 runs 15 residues. Germline V gene sequence: CDR1 MNHEY, CDR2 SVGAGI. V shed 8 bases and J shed 0 bases, with 14 bases lying between them. DNA of the CDR3: TGTGCCAGCCGCCGACAGGAGAGCTCTGGAAACACCATATATTTT. As protein: CASRRQESSGNTIYF.

This rearrangement joins TRBV7-2 to TRBJ2-7; D perhaps matches TRBD2 (6 bases). CDR1 and CDR2 (germline): SGHTA, FQGNSA. V was clipped by 7 bases and J by 2 bases, with 18 bases between them. This CDR3 is 15 amino acids long. CDR3 loop: CASTSVATGAYEQYF. CDR3 DNA sequence: TGTGCCAGCACCTCAGTAGCGACGGGGGCCTACGAGCAGTACTTC.

The chain joins TRBV7-8 to TRBJ2-5; 10 nucleotides align to TRBD2. The J segment lost 2 bases and the V segment lost 2 bases, leaving 8 bases of the junction unmatched. This CDR3 contains 17 residues. Germline CDR1 is SGHVS and CDR2 is FQNEAQ. CDR3 nucleotides: TGTGCCAGCAGCTTATTTCTAGCGGGAGAGTTTCAAGAGACCCAGTACTTC. It yields the protein CASSLFLAGEFQETQYF.

CDR3 sequence (DNA): TGCGCCAGCAGCGCAGGGACAGGGGCTTCTGGGGCCAACGTCCTGACTTTC. Translated, it gives CASSAGTGASGANVLTF. This chain joins TRBV5-1 and TRBJ2-6; 10 positions agree with TRBD1. V dropped 4 bases and J dropped 1; count of bases not matched to a gene: 5. This CDR3 contains 17 residues. Germline V gene data show CDR1 as SGHRS and CDR2 as YFSETQ.

The chain uses TRBV7-9 and TRBJ1-1, with D hard to call. V lost 5 bases and J lost 8, with 12 bases in between. This CDR3 contains 12 residues. Per the germline V gene, CDR1 is SEHNR and CDR2 is FQNEAQ (reference sequence). Here the CDR3 reads CASSPRRLEAFF. The CDR3 nucleotides are TGTGCCAGCAGCCCGCGCCGGCTGGAAGCTTTCTTT.